These T cell receptor beta chains were read from a single sample in a study of T-cell memory formation after mild COVID-19. TCRdb re-called the 5' RACE reads with MiXCR, one entry per CDR3 protein. The table includes over 300,000 distinct CDR3 sequences, under 25% detected once. What was sequenced was PBMCs or a T cell subset sorted from them (not recorded which). These receptors came from a man younger than 30 who had mild COVID-19 (a few samples of this study predate the infection). Cell type and time point are not known. The CDR3 runs from the conserved cysteine through the conserved F or W. D genes are given only for firm matches. Size is stated for part of the rows, as once, few or many counts, or as a class when the clone is expanded.

d_call j_call v_call clone_size cdr3_length cdr3_aa cdr3_nt
. TRBJ1-5 TRBV28 few 11 CASTSGQPQHF TGTGCCAGCACTTCTGGACAGCCCCAGCATTTT
. TRBJ1-1 TRBV7-9 few 14 CASSSSSTNTEAFF TGTGCCAGCAGCTCGTCCAGTACGAACACTGAAGCTTTCTTT
. TRBJ1-1 TRBV12-3/TRBV12-4 few 13 CASSLWQNTEAFF TGTGCCAGCAGTTTATGGCAAAACACTGAAGCTTTCTTT
. TRBJ1-2 TRBV3-1 few 15 CASSPRGAGNYGYTF TGTGCCAGCAGCCCCCGGGGGGCAGGGAACTATGGCTACACCTTC
TRBD1 TRBJ2-1 TRBV5-1 few 15 CASSLVTGTINEQFF TGCGCCAGCAGCTTGGTGACAGGGACGATCAATGAGCAGTTCTTC
. TRBJ2-1 TRBV21-1 many 13 CARGIGLTLGQFF TGTGCCAGGGGGATAGGGCTAACCCTAGGGCAGTTCTTC
. TRBJ1-1 TRBV5-5 few 16 CASSLFWSVEGAEAFF TGTGCCAGCAGCTTGTTTTGGAGTGTGGAGGGAGCTGAAGCTTTCTTT
TRBD2 TRBJ2-5 TRBV5-1 many 17 CASSFGLAGTLGETQYF TGCGCCAGCAGCTTCGGGCTAGCGGGAACCCTGGGGGAGACCCAGTACTTC
TRBD1 TRBJ1-4 TRBV4-3 few 15 CASSQDWRQGGKLFF TGCGCCAGCAGCCAAGATTGGCGACAGGGCGGGAAACTGTTTTTT
. TRBJ1-4 TRBV4-3 . 14 CASSQDGLQEKLFF TGCGCCAGCAGCCAAGATGGGCTACAGGAAAAACTGTTTTTT
TRBD2 TRBJ2-2 TRBV2 . 15 CASSRGLAYTGELFF TGTGCCAGCAGTCGAGGACTAGCATACACCGGGGAGCTGTTTTTT